The 9 T cell receptor beta chains reported below all come from one sample, sequenced in a study of cytomegalovirus exposure and HLA in healthy donors. 13 Jbeta primers and 60 Vbeta primers were used for the PCR. The assay was immunoSEQ multiplex PCR, and TCRdb's table has in-frame clones only and misses some. The data contain fewer than 350,000 clones, roughly 90% of them singletons. The sequenced sample consisted of PBMCs. These receptors came from a woman younger than 30 in good health and CMV-seronegative.

This chain connects TRBV29-1 to TRBJ1-1, with a possible D match to TRBD1 (5 bases). With 5 bases removed from V and 8 bases from J, the gap between germline ends came to 9 bases. Germline loops: CDR1 SQVTM, CDR2 ANQGSEA. This CDR3 has 10 residues. The CDR3 spells CSVRTPEAFF. CDR3 bases: TGCAGCGTTAGGACACCAGAAGCTTTCTTT.

The V call is TRBV6-5, the J call TRBJ2-2; 7 bases map to TRBD1. Germline-derived CDR1 and CDR2 are MNHEY and SVGAGI. This CDR3 spans 16 amino acids. With V trimmed by 0 bases and J by 1 base, 2 bases remained unmatched. The DNA for the CDR3 is TGTGCCAGCAGTTACTCAGGGACAGTGAACACCGGGGAGCTGTTTTTT. The encoded protein is CASSYSGTVNTGELFF.

Remarks on this clone: One junction end does not reproduce the germline sequence, and a read error may be involved. The gene calls are TRBV7-7 and TRBJ2-5; D remains unclear. Germline-derived CDR1 and CDR2 are SSHAT and FNYEAQ (reference sequence). There are 14 residues in the CDR3. The CDR3, as DNA: TGTGCTAGCAGCTTAGGTGAGGCCCAAGAGACCCAGTACTTC. Its translation: CASSLGEAQETQYF.

Worth noting for this clone: Given the absence of the conserved phenylalanine or tryptophan at the CDR3 end, a read error is likely. The CDR3 nucleotides read TGTGCCAGCAGCCGGACAGGGATCAGCTCCTATAATTCACCCCTCCACTCT. It codes for CASSRTGISSYNSPLHS. The J gene is TRBJ1-6, the V gene TRBV7-9; the match to TRBD1 covers 8 bases. There are 17 residues in the CDR3. With V trimmed by 5 bases and J by 0 bases, 6 bases remained unmatched. CDR1 and CDR2 from the germline V gene are SEHNR and FQNEAQ (reference sequence).

The chain has TRBV5-1 and TRBJ2-1; 10 positions agree with TRBD2. Germline-derived CDR1 and CDR2 are SGHRS and YFSETQ. The V and J ends lost 1 base and 6 bases, in that order; junction bases with no gene match: 4. The CDR3 contains 15 residues. The CDR3 coding sequence is TGCGCCAGCAGCTTGACTAGCGGGGTGGGCAATGAGCAGTTCTTC. Translation: CASSLTSGVGNEQFF.

The genes are TRBV5-1 and TRBJ1-5; D possibly corresponds to TRBD1 (5 bases). This CDR3 spans 15 amino acids. Trimming took off 2 bases at V and 1 base at J, with 10 bases between the two ends. Germline-derived CDR1 and CDR2 are SGHRS and YFSETQ. The DNA for the CDR3 is TGCGCCAGCAGCTTACAGGCAGGGAGCAATCAGCCCCAGCATTTT. This encodes CASSLQAGSNQPQHF.

This rearrangement joins TRBV4-1 to TRBJ1-5; tentative D call: TRBD1 (6 bases). Trimming took off 0 bases at V and 3 bases at J, with 15 bases between the two ends. The germline gives CDR1 MGHRA, CDR2 YSYEKL. CDR3 length: 17 amino acids. CDR3 sequence (DNA): TGCGCCAGCAGCCAAGAAGGGAGGGGGGCGGACAATCAGCCCCAGCATTTT. It translates to CASSQEGRGADNQPQHF.

CDR3 bases: TGTGCCAGCAGTGAAGCCAGGGGGCGCAAAGCTTTCTTT. It translates to CASSEARGRKAFF. The chain joins TRBV2 to TRBJ1-1, with 8 bases matching TRBD1. CDR1 is SNHLY, CDR2 FYNNEI, per germline. The V and J ends lost 0 bases and 9 bases, in that order; junction bases with no gene match: 3. The CDR3 is 13 amino acids.

The chain combines TRBV5-1 with TRBJ1-3; D ambiguous. This CDR3 contains 14 residues. CDR1 SGHRS and CDR2 YFSETQ come from the germline V gene. Between the trimmed V and J ends, which lost 4 bases and 0 bases, there was a span of 8 bases. CDR3 in DNA: TGCGCCAGCAGCCCCGAGGGCTCTGGAAACACCATATATTTT. Amino acid sequence: CASSPEGSGNTIYF.